This T cell receptor (beta chain) was recovered during a study of blood T cell repertoires in COVID-19 (TCRdb year 2020). Background on the whole study: The collaborator samples originated in the United States, Italy and Spain and spanned the acute and convalescent phases of COVID-19. The prospective study material was composed of cDNA or gDNA derived from T cells, B-cell-depleted T cells, or PBMCs. The dataset comprised deeply sampled blood TCRbeta repertoires from subjects exposed to, actively infected with, or recovered from COVID-19. The repertoires were released in a freely available public database meant as a resource for research on the immune response to SARS-CoV-2. Samples were obtained from the ongoing ImmuneRACE study (first 160 participants) and from 1,254 subjects provided by 6 global collaborators. The sample metadata nearly always contained a de-identified subject ID, COVID-19 status, age in years and sex. HLA class I and class II types, where available, came from metadata supplied by the sample provider rather than from assay-based typing. What the research found in general, with its limitations: Clinical and demographic metadata were provided uncurated, with the amount varying by source and participant.

Collaborating institutions collected whole blood in K2EDTA tubes following their own protocols. For TCRbeta analysis, collaborators shipped samples as frozen whole blood, isolated PBMCs, or DNA extracted from either of those sample types. Regarding this clone: What this receptor recognizes is not known. No per-base quality is available; no much larger clone lies one base away.

TCRbeta CDR3 regions were amplified from genomic DNA by means of the immunoSEQ Assay, a bias-controlled multiplex PCR. In the source study's methods: The number of nucleated cells in each sample was estimated from the amplification of reference gene primers within the assay. To quantify the absolute abundance of each unique TCRbeta CDR3 rearrangement, sequence reads were collapsed and filtered. For each sample, productive Simpson clonality was calculated as the square root of Simpson's diversity index over productive rearrangements. TCRdb obtained this table from immuneACCESS and retained in-frame rearrangements with V and J assigned. These tables miss some clones; where compared with another copy, unresolved V genes account for less than half of the shortfall, and the remainder is unexplained. V, J and clone size reflect that table, while D and trimming were determined from the DNA. In all, the sample holds around 130,000 clones, and over 80% of those were seen once. The top ten clonotypes cover around 9.8% of the sample.

This TCR was sampled from a man aged 35-49 years with active or convalescent COVID-19. The sample comprised peripheral blood.

Here is the DNA: TGTGCCAGCAGCTTTGGACTAGGTGAGCAGTTCTTC. This yields the protein CASSFGLGEQFF. The chain employs TRBV7-9 and TRBJ2-1; a stretch of 7 junction bases matches TRBD2. As encoded in the germline V gene (reference sequence), CDR1 is SEHNR while CDR2 is FQNEAQ. The CDR3, cysteine through phenylalanine, is 12 amino acids long. The DNA shown is the 36-base CDR3, in frame from base 1. The junction shows trimming of 3 bases on V and 9 bases on J, and the gene matches do not reach 2 bases of it. Outside the CDR3, residues come from the reference TRBV7-9 and TRBJ2-1 proteins, so the full variable domain is: DTGVSQNPRHKITKRGQNVTFRCDPISEHNRLYWYRQTLGQGPEFLTYFQNEAQLEKSRLLSDRFSAERPKGSFSTLEIQRTEQGDSAMYLCASSFGLGEQFFGPGTRLTVL.